These T cell receptor beta chains were read from a single sample in a study. TCRdb re-analysed the 5' RACE reads in MiXCR, keeping a single row per CDR3 protein. This table has approximately 60,000 distinct CDR3 sequences, roughly 23% appearing once. Sequencing was done on a sample of memory CD4+ T cells sorted from a lymph node. The receptors originated from a female donor with breast cancer. Both conserved end residues are part of each CDR3. The D gene is left open where the match is weak. Size is stated for part of the rows, as once, few or many counts, or as a class when the clone is expanded.

clone_size j_call v_call d_call cdr3_aa cdr3_nt
few TRBJ1-5 TRBV20-1 NA CSGKQHSNQPQHF TGCAGTGGAAAGCAGCATAGCAATCAGCCCCAGCATTTT
NA TRBJ1-5 TRBV7-8 TRBD1 CASSLEGRGYQPQHF TGTGCCAGCAGCTTAGAGGGCAGGGGGTATCAGCCCCAGCATTTT
NA TRBJ2-5 TRBV7-3 TRBD2 CASSLQRGGAEAQYF TGTGCCAGCAGCTTGCAGCGGGGAGGCGCCGAGGCCCAGTACTTC
few TRBJ2-3 TRBV20-1 TRBD2 CSARGTSGSPDTQYF TGCAGTGCTAGAGGGACTAGCGGGAGTCCAGATACGCAGTATTTT
medium-sized TRBJ2-5 TRBV5-1 NA CASSGGPVGTQYF TGCGCCAGCAGCGGGGGACCCGTGGGGACCCAGTACTTC
NA TRBJ1-2 TRBV5-1 NA CASSRSGGKIMVDHYGYTF TGCGCCAGCAGCCGCTCGGGAGGAAAGATTATGGTCGATCACTATGGCTACACCTTC
NA TRBJ2-5 TRBV4-1 NA CASSQHSNGETQYF TGCGCCAGCAGCCAACATTCGAACGGAGAGACCCAGTACTTC
many TRBJ2-1 TRBV7-2 TRBD2 CASSPATSSTLSEFF TGTGCCAGCAGCCCGGCGACTAGCTCCACCCTATCTGAGTTCTTC
NA TRBJ2-6 TRBV29-1 NA CSVREGGANVLTF TGCAGCGTTCGTGAGGGTGGGGCCAACGTCCTGACTTTC
medium-sized TRBJ2-3 TRBV5-1 TRBD2 CASSRDPRTGLAGVRADTQYF TGCGCCAGCAGCCGCGACCCTAGGACGGGACTAGCGGGAGTTCGGGCAGATACGCAGTATTTT
few TRBJ1-3 TRBV5-5 TRBD1 CASSLGGQFSGNTIYF TGTGCCAGCAGCTTGGGGGGACAGTTCTCTGGAAACACCATATATTTT
many TRBJ2-2 TRBV15 NA CATSWKKGTGELFF TGTGCCACCTCATGGAAGAAGGGCACCGGGGAGCTGTTTTTT
many TRBJ2-6 TRBV5-1 TRBD1 CASNPTGLPGANVLTF TGCGCCAGCAATCCGACAGGGCTACCTGGGGCCAACGTCCTGACTTTC
NA TRBJ2-7 TRBV12-3/TRBV12-4 NA CATYEQYF TGTGCCACTTACGAGCAGTACTTC
few TRBJ2-3 TRBV5-6 NA CASSLEQAAYTQYF TGTGCCAGCAGCTTGGAACAGGCCGCCTATACGCAGTATTTT
many TRBJ1-1 TRBV12-3/TRBV12-4 NA CASSAKKRAEAFF TGTGCCAGCAGTGCGAAAAAGAGGGCTGAAGCTTTCTTT
few TRBJ1-2 TRBV6-5 NA CASSRPAGHDYGYTF TGTGCCAGCAGTCGACCAGCAGGACACGACTATGGCTACACCTTC
NA TRBJ2-1 TRBV5-4 TRBD2 CASSIPSGGYRDEQFF TGTGCCAGCAGCATACCATCGGGAGGGTATCGGGATGAGCAGTTCTTC
NA TRBJ2-7 TRBV7-8 TRBD2 CASSQPRRGGRADEQYF TGTGCCAGCAGCCAACCTAGGAGGGGCGGGAGGGCCGACGAGCAGTACTTC
NA TRBJ1-5 TRBV10-3 NA CAISDAHSGNQPQHF TGTGCCATCAGTGACGCGCACAGTGGCAATCAGCCCCAGCATTTT
few TRBJ2-7 TRBV7-8 NA CASLPGTGSVHEQYF TGTGCCAGCCTCCCTGGAACAGGCTCAGTCCACGAGCAGTACTTC
few TRBJ2-6 TRBV11-2 NA CASSSGYSGANVLTF TGTGCCAGCAGTTCCGGGTACTCTGGGGCCAACGTCCTGACTTTC
few TRBJ2-3 TRBV20-1 TRBD2 CSASTSGTYTDTQYF TGCAGTGCTTCGACTAGCGGGACATACACAGATACGCAGTATTTT
NA TRBJ2-3 TRBV5-4 NA CASSFEPLTIDTQYF TGTGCCAGCAGCTTTGAACCCCTCACGATAGATACGCAGTATTTT
many TRBJ2-7 TRBV11-2 NA CASSFQGSGEQYF TGTGCCAGCAGCTTCCAGGGTTCGGGTGAGCAGTACTTC
few TRBJ1-4 TRBV28 NA CASSLPSPNEKLFF TGTGCCAGCAGTTTACCTTCGCCGAATGAAAAACTGTTTTTT
NA TRBJ1-5 TRBV7-2 TRBD1 CASSLSGGSNQPQHF TGTGCCAGCAGCTTATCAGGGGGTAGCAATCAGCCCCAGCATTTT
few TRBJ2-3 TRBV25-1 NA CASSEATDTQYF TGTGCCAGCAGTGAAGCGACGGATACGCAGTATTTT
few TRBJ1-5 TRBV10-3 NA CAISGQGNQPQHF TGTGCCATCAGTGGGCAGGGGAATCAGCCCCAGCATTTT
few TRBJ1-1 TRBV3-1 NA CASSQVSSGVAAEAFF TGTGCCAGCAGCCAAGTTTCGTCAGGGGTAGCCGCTGAAGCTTTCTTT
NA TRBJ2-3 TRBV6-1 NA CASSDPSTGTQYF TGTGCCAGCAGTGACCCCTCAACAGGTACGCAGTATTTT
few TRBJ1-3 TRBV7-6 TRBD1 CASSPGQVGNTIYF TGTGCCAGCAGCCCCGGACAGGTTGGAAACACCATATATTTT
many TRBJ2-1 TRBV28 TRBD1 CASSSDRGQGNEQFF TGTGCCAGCAGTTCGGACAGGGGGCAGGGGAATGAGCAGTTCTTC
NA TRBJ1-4 TRBV12-3/TRBV12-4 NA CASSLYNPGANEKLFF TGTGCCAGCAGTTTATACAACCCAGGGGCTAATGAAAAACTGTTTTTT
few TRBJ2-7 TRBV9 NA CASSARDGLYEQYF TGTGCCAGCAGCGCCCGGGACGGACTATACGAGCAGTACTTC
few TRBJ1-4 TRBV5-6 TRBD1 CTSSDDRGVEELFF TGTACCAGCAGCGATGACAGGGGGGTTGAAGAACTGTTTTTT
NA TRBJ1-6 TRBV5-1 TRBD1 CASSARGDRDRSPLHF TGCGCCAGCAGCGCAAGAGGAGACAGGGACCGCTCACCCCTCCACTTT
NA TRBJ2-1 TRBV20-1 TRBD1 CSAKIGTGHNEQFF TGCAGTGCCAAAATCGGGACAGGGCACAATGAGCAGTTCTTC
few TRBJ2-7 TRBV2 NA CASSSHPTGSYEQYF TGTGCCAGCAGTTCCCACCCGACAGGCTCCTACGAGCAGTACTTC
many TRBJ2-7 TRBV4-3 TRBD1 CASSQPGQRYEQYF TGCGCCAGCAGCCAACCGGGACAGCGCTACGAGCAGTACTTC
few TRBJ2-5 TRBV4-1 TRBD2 CASSPSGRAQETQYF TGCGCCAGCAGCCCTAGCGGGAGGGCTCAAGAGACCCAGTACTTC
few TRBJ2-7 TRBV7-8 TRBD1 CASSFQGGRYEQYF TGTGCCAGCAGCTTTCAAGGGGGCAGGTACGAGCAGTACTTC
NA TRBJ1-1 TRBV4-1 NA CASSQERARNTEAFF TGCGCCAGTAGCCAAGAGAGGGCACGGAACACTGAAGCTTTCTTT
many TRBJ1-5 TRBV10-3 NA CAISEGREPQHF TGTGCCATCAGTGAGGGACGGGAGCCCCAGCATTTT
NA TRBJ1-4 TRBV4-1 NA CASSQVDLQNEKLFF TGCGCCAGCAGCCAAGTCGATCTCCAAAATGAAAAACTGTTTTTT
many TRBJ2-3 TRBV4-2 TRBD1 CASSRGQGADTQYF TGTGCCAGCAGCCGTGGACAGGGGGCAGATACGCAGTATTTT
NA TRBJ1-6 TRBV12-3/TRBV12-4 NA CASTLGRETLHF TGTGCCAGCACCCTAGGGCGGGAGACCCTCCACTTT
NA TRBJ1-4 TRBV5-1 NA CASSLTRNNEKQFF TGCGCCAGCAGCTTGACAAGAAATAATGAAAAACAGTTTTTT